This T cell receptor (beta chain) comes out of a study of blood T cell repertoires in COVID-19. Whole-study context: PBMCs, B-cell-depleted T cells, or T cells were the source of the cDNA or gDNA that made up the material.

Germline V lookup: CDR1 SGHDT, CDR2 YYEEEE. The CDR3 spans 14 residues. V lost 4 bases and J 6 bases, leaving 16 bases between the germline ends. In the authors' methods: The authors estimated nucleated cell counts from reference gene primer amplification. Sequencing used immunoSEQ multiplex PCR; TCRdb keeps in-frame clones, though not all of them. V and J calls and clone size follow that table, whereas D and trimming were derived from the DNA. The data show 250,000 to 300,000 clones, roughly nine tenths seen once. This clone was recorded a few times. The V gene is TRBV5-6, the J gene TRBJ1-1, with D possibly being TRBD1 (6 bases). This clonotype was sampled from a man younger than 30 with active or convalescent COVID-19. Sequencing used peripheral blood. The CDR3 nucleotides are TGTGCCAGCAGCCGATTTGACAGGTCCCCTGAAGCTTTCTTT. It yields the protein CASSRFDRSPEAFF.